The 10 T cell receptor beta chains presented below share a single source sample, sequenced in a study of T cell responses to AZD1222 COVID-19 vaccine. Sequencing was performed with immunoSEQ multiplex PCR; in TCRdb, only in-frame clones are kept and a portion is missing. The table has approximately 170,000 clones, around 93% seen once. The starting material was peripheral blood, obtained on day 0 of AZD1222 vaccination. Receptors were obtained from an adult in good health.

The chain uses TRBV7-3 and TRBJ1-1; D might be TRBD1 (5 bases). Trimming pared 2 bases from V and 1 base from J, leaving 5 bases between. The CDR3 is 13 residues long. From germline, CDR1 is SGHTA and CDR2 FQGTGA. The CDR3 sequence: CASSLGQNTEAFF. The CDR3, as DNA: TGTGCCAGCAGCTTAGGACAGAACACTGAAGCTTTCTTT.

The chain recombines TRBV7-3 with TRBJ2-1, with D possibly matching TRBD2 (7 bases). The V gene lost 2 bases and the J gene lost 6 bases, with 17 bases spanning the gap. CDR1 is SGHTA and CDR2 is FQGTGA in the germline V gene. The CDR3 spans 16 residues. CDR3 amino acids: CASSLLAGEGVNEQFF. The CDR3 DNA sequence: TGTGCCAGCAGCTTACTGGCGGGAGAGGGGGTCAATGAGCAGTTCTTC.

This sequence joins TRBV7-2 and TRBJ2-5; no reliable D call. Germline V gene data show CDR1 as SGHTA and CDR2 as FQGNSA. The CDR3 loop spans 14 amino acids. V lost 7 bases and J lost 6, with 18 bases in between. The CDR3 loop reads CASKFSALEKTQYF. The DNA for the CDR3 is TGTGCCAGCAAGTTTTCGGCCCTGGAGAAGACCCAGTACTTC.

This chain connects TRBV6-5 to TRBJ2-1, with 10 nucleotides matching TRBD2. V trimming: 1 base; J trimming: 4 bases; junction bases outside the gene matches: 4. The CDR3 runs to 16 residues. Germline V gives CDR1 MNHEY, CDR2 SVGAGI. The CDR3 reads CASSYWTSGEYNEQFF. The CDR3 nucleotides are TGTGCCAGCAGTTACTGGACTAGCGGAGAGTACAATGAGCAGTTCTTC.

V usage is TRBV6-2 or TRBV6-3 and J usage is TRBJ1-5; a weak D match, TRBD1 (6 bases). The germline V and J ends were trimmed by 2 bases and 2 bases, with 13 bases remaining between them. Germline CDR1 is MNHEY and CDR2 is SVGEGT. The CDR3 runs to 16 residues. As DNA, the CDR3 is TGTGCCAGCAGTTACAATTGGGGGCAGGGCAATCAGCCCCAGCATTTT. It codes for CASSYNWGQGNQPQHF.

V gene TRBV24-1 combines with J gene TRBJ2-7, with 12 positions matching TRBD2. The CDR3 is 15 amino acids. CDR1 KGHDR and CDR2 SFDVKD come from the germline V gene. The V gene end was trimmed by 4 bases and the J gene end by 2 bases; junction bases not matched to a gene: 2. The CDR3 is CATSESSGRAYEQYF. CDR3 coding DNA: TGTGCCACCAGTGAGTCTAGCGGGAGGGCCTACGAGCAGTACTTC.

CDR3 amino acids: CASSFGTGGINEQYF. The CDR3 nucleotides are TGCGCCAGCAGCTTTGGGACAGGGGGCATCAACGAGCAGTACTTC. The chain has TRBV5-1 and TRBJ2-7, with TRBD1 matching 12 bases. The CDR3 extends over 15 amino acids. V dropped 2 bases and J dropped 5; count of bases not matched to a gene: 5. The germline V gene has CDR1 SGHRS and CDR2 YFSETQ.

CDR3 sequence (DNA): TGCGCCAGCAGCTTCGGGAACGAGCAGTACTTC. Its translation is CASSFGNEQYF. The rearrangement links TRBV5-1 to TRBJ2-7, with a possible D match to TRBD2 (5 bases). The CDR3 runs 11 residues. The germline V and J ends were trimmed by 2 bases and 5 bases, with 5 bases remaining between them. Germline values: CDR1 SGHRS, CDR2 YFSETQ.

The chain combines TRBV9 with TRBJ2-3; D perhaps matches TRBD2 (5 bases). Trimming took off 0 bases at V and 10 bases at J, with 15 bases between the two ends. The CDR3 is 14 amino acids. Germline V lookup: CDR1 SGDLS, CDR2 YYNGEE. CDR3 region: CASSVASYGGAQYF. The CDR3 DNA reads TGTGCCAGCAGCGTAGCTAGCTACGGTGGGGCGCAGTATTTT. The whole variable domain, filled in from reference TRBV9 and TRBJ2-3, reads DSGVTQTPKHLITATGQRVTLRCSPRSGDLSVYWYQQSLDQGLQFLIQYYNGEERAKGNILERFSAQQFPDLHSELNLSSLELGDSALYFCASSVASYGGAQYFGPGTRLTVL.

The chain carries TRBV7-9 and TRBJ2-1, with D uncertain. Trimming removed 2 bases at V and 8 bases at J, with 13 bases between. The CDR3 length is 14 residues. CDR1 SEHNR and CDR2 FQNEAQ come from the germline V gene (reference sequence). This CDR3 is CASSLSVPLHEQFF. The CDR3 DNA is TGTGCCAGCAGCTTATCTGTTCCACTCCATGAGCAGTTCTTC.